The sequence of this T cell receptor (beta chain) was determined in a study of Tregs in tolerant kidney transplant recipients. Only in-frame clones appear in the TCRdb table, and some are missing; sequencing was by immunoSEQ multiplex PCR. The sample lists more than 95,000 clones; almost 95% were seen once. To note about this clone: Its specificity is unknown.

Germline assignment: CDR1 LGHNA and CDR2 YNFKEQ. V was clipped by 0 bases and J by 9 bases, with 7 bases between them. The CDR3 has 12 amino acids. Study outcomes and limitations: Validation in larger populations is needed because few patients were studied.

The J gene is TRBJ2-3, the V gene TRBV4-2; D not certain. Specimen: CD4+ T cells from blood. This TCR was sampled from a human donor in good health. The CDR3 sequence is CASSQDLGTQYF. For the CDR3, the DNA is TGTGCCAGCAGCCAAGATCTGGGCACGCAGTATTTT.